These 32 T cell receptor beta chains came from one sample sequenced in a study of identical twins. Each CDR3 protein gets one entry after TCRdb re-called the 5' RACE reads with MiXCR. Of around 510,000 distinct CDR3 sequences in the sample, around an eighth were seen once. This sample was shared with a second study, whose subject was yellow fever vaccine responses in identical twins.

Sequenced: CD4+ T cells sorted from blood. The receptors were gathered from a woman aged 18-29 years in good health.

V is TRBV5-1 and J is TRBJ2-1; 9 bases agree with TRBD1. Germline loops: CDR1 SGHRS, CDR2 YFSETQ. Germline trimming cut 4 bases from V and 9 bases from J; bases unmatched to any gene: 11. The CDR3 contains 15 residues. CDR3 bases: TGCGCCAGCAGCCGTCGACAGGGGGTGGGAGGTGAGCAGTTCTTC. It specifies CASSRRQGVGGEQFF. The variable domain in full, completed from reference TRBV5-1 and TRBJ2-1, reads KAGVTQTPRYLIKTRGQQVTLSCSPISGHRSVSWYQQTPGQGLQFLFEYFSETQRNKGNFPGRFSGRQFSNSRSEMNVSTLELGDSALYLCASSRRQGVGGEQFFGPGTRLTVL.

This chain links TRBV29-1 with TRBJ2-5; 9 nucleotides agree with TRBD1. The CDR3 runs to 15 residues. Trimming took 4 bases from V and 4 from J; bases not matched to a gene: 10. Germline V CDR1 and CDR2: SQVTM, ANQGSEA. The CDR3 protein is CSVAPTGGSRETQYF. CDR3 DNA sequence: TGCAGCGTTGCCCCGACAGGGGGTTCGAGAGAGACCCAGTACTTC.

The V call is TRBV6-2 or TRBV6-3, the J call TRBJ2-7; a weak D match, TRBD1 (5 bases). Trimming left V 0 bases short and J 3 bases short, with 12 bases between. CDR1 and CDR2 from the germline V gene are MNHEY and SVGEGT. CDR3 length equals 15 residues. In DNA form, the CDR3 reads TGTGCCAGCAGTTACTCGAACAGGCTTGACTACGAGCAGTACTTC. Its protein is CASSYSNRLDYEQYF.

This clonotype was seen a few times. The rearrangement uses TRBV2 and TRBJ1-4; TRBD1 might be the D (6 bases). Germline values: CDR1 SNHLY, CDR2 FYNNEI. Trimming pared 5 bases from V and 8 bases from J, leaving 18 bases between. The CDR3 spans 15 residues. The CDR3 protein is CASSTSGLGTEKLFF. As DNA, the CDR3 is TGTGCCAGCAGTACCTCGGGACTTGGGACAGAAAAACTGTTTTTT. The full variable domain, in which reference TRBV2 and TRBJ1-4 provide the parts outside the CDR3, is EPEVTQTPSHQVTQMGQEVILRCVPISNHLYFYWYRQILGQKVEFLVSFYNNEISEKSEIFDDQFSVERPDGSNFTLKIRSTKLEDSAMYFCASSTSGLGTEKLFFGSGTQLSVL.

CDR3 in amino acids: CASKRDGNEQFF. The CDR3 DNA is TGTGCCAGCAAAAGGGACGGCAATGAGCAGTTCTTC. This chain links TRBV2 with TRBJ2-1; either TRBD1 or TRBD2 may supply D (5 bases each). V gave up 7 bases and J gave up 6 bases, with 10 bases separating them. CDR1 is SNHLY, CDR2 FYNNEI, per germline. The CDR3 has 12 residues. Full variable domain (outside the CDR3, taken from reference TRBV2 and TRBJ2-1): EPEVTQTPSHQVTQMGQEVILRCVPISNHLYFYWYRQILGQKVEFLVSFYNNEISEKSEIFDDQFSVERPDGSNFTLKIRSTKLEDSAMYFCASKRDGNEQFFGPGTRLTVL.

The chain links TRBV6-2 or TRBV6-3 to TRBJ2-1; D uncertain. Germline V gene data show CDR1 as MNHEY and CDR2 as SVGEGT. This CDR3 comprises 15 residues. V shed 2 bases and J shed 5 bases, with 13 bases lying between them. The CDR3 coding sequence is TGTGCCAGCAGTTACGGTCTCCGGCTAAACAATGAGCAGTTCTTC. It translates to CASSYGLRLNNEQFF.

The chain couples TRBV7-2 to TRBJ2-1, with 9 bases lining up with TRBD2. Germline lookup yields CDR1 SGHTA and CDR2 FQGNSA. CDR3 length: 14 residues. With 3 bases clipped from V and 4 bases from J, the junction kept 1 base outside the gene matches. Here the CDR3 reads CASSFGLAYNEQFF. CDR3 bases: TGTGCCAGCAGCTTTGGACTAGCGTACAATGAGCAGTTCTTC.

V is TRBV6-2 or TRBV6-3 and J is TRBJ2-4; 8 nucleotides agree with TRBD1. The V segment lost 6 bases and the J segment 6 bases; nucleotides outside the gene matches: 4. Per germline, CDR1 MNHEY and CDR2 SVGEGT. CDR3 length: 13 residues. Here the CDR3 reads CASRIGQGNIQYF. The CDR3 DNA follows: TGTGCCAGCAGGATTGGACAGGGAAACATTCAGTACTTC.

Here the CDR3 reads CSARDQRRLYEQYF. The DNA of the CDR3 is TGCAGTGCTAGAGATCAACGTCGCCTATACGAGCAGTACTTC. The chain carries TRBV20-1 and TRBJ2-7; D is ambiguous. CDR3 size: 14 residues. The germline V gene has CDR1 DFQATT and CDR2 SNEGSKA (reference sequence). V lost 0 bases to trimming and J lost 4 bases, with 13 bases between them.

The V and J genes are TRBV2 and TRBJ2-2; TRBD1 matches 9 bases. Trimming removed 11 bases from V and 7 bases from J; junction bases left unmatched: 20. CDR3 length: 17 amino acids. Looked up from germline, CDR1 is SNHLY and CDR2 is FYNNEI. CDR3 residues: CAFSLDLTGGADGELFF. CDR3 coding DNA: TGTGCCTTCAGTTTAGATCTTACAGGGGGCGCGGACGGGGAGCTGTTTTTT.

This clonotype turned up a few times. The rearrangement uses TRBV9 and TRBJ2-3; 7 nucleotides agree with TRBD1. Germline CDR1 is SGDLS and CDR2 is YYNGEE. CDR3 length: 16 amino acids. The V and J ends lost 0 bases and 3 bases, in that order; junction bases with no gene match: 7. DNA for the CDR3: TGTGCCAGCAGCGTAGCGGAGACAGGGTTTACAGATACGCAGTATTTT. Translating gives CASSVAETGFTDTQYF.

The rearrangement links TRBV20-1 to TRBJ2-7; the D gene could be TRBD1 or TRBD2 (5 bases each). Germline-derived CDR1 and CDR2 are DFQATT and SNEGSKA (reference sequence). Between the trimmed V and J ends, which lost 3 bases and 7 bases, there was a span of 13 bases. The CDR3 has 12 amino acids. The CDR3 is CSASRVRGEQYF. As DNA, the CDR3 is TGCAGTGCTAGCAGGGTGAGGGGTGAGCAGTACTTC.

Note on this clonotype: The junction does not match germline at one end; this may be a read error. The rearrangement uses TRBV5-1 and TRBJ2-1; maybe TRBD2 (5 bases). Germline-derived CDR1 and CDR2 are SGHRS and YFSETQ. The length of the CDR3 is 15 residues. The CDR3 coding sequence is TGCGCCAGCAGCTTTGTGGCTAGCTCCGACAATGAGCAGTTCTTC. Translating it yields CASSFVASSDNEQFF.

This clonotype was observed a handful of times. V usage is TRBV4-2 and J usage is TRBJ2-7; D may be TRBD2 (5 bases). Germline lookup yields CDR1 LGHNA and CDR2 YNFKEQ. There are 13 residues in the CDR3. The germline V and J ends were trimmed by 0 bases and 3 bases, with 6 bases remaining between them. In nucleotides, the CDR3 is TGTGCCAGCAGCCAAGAACTAGGCTACGAGCAGTACTTC. It specifies CASSQELGYEQYF.

At least ten counts were recorded for this clonotype. The V and J genes are TRBV20-1 and TRBJ2-7; unclear D gene. The V gene's germline CDR1 is DFQATT and CDR2 SNEGSKA (reference sequence). V was trimmed by 0 bases and J by 0 bases, leaving 12 bases between them. CDR3 length: 15 amino acids. The CDR3 loop reads CSARDYTESSYEQYF. Here the CDR3 DNA reads TGCAGTGCTAGAGATTACACGGAAAGCTCCTACGAGCAGTACTTC.

This clonotype has a handful of counts. CDR3 sequence (DNA): TGTGCCAGCAGTCGACGGATGGCAACTAATGAAAAACTGTTTTTT. Amino acid sequence: CASSRRMATNEKLFF. This chain links TRBV12-3 or TRBV12-4 with TRBJ1-4, with D hard to call. V dropped 5 bases and J dropped 0 bases, with 10 bases sitting between them. The CDR3 has 15 residues.

This clonotype was detected only once. The chain has TRBV11-2 and TRBJ1-2; a weak D match, TRBD1 (5 bases). CDR3 length: 13 residues. Germline values: CDR1 SGHAT, CDR2 FQNNGV. V was pared by 2 bases and J by 4 bases, with 8 bases between. CDR3 DNA sequence: TGTGCCAGCAGCTTACGCAGGGCCTATGGCTACACCTTC. The encoded protein is CASSLRRAYGYTF.

The CDR3 protein is CASSLLLAGETHEQYF. CDR3 nucleotide sequence: TGTGCCAGCAGTTTATTGCTAGCGGGAGAGACCCACGAGCAGTACTTC. V is TRBV27 and J is TRBJ2-7; 10 bases fit TRBD2. There are 16 residues in the CDR3. Trimming took 1 base from V and 5 from J; bases not matched to a gene: 8. Germline V gene lookup returns CDR1 MNHEY and CDR2 SMNVEV (reference sequence).

This clonotype showed up just a few times. The chain links TRBV7-3 to TRBJ2-1, with 11 bases matching TRBD2. The CDR3 consists of 18 residues. Germline V CDR1 and CDR2: SGHTA, FQGTGA. Trimming cost V 1 base and J 2 bases; bases outside gene matches: 7. CDR3 nucleotide sequence: TGTGCCAGCAGCTTAAGGTCTAGCGGGGGGCCTCCCTACAATGAGCAGTTCTTC. It encodes CASSLRSSGGPPYNEQFF.

The chain joins TRBV9 to TRBJ1-3; D unresolved. Trimming removed 1 base from V and 2 bases from J, with 7 bases in between. CDR1 is SGDLS, CDR2 YYNGEE, per germline. The CDR3 sequence is 14 residues long. The CDR3 nucleotides are TGTGCCAGCAGCGTAAATAGTCCTGGAAACACCATATATTTT. It encodes CASSVNSPGNTIYF. The full variable domain, with the rest looked up from reference TRBV9 and TRBJ1-3, is DSGVTQTPKHLITATGQRVTLRCSPRSGDLSVYWYQQSLDQGLQFLIQYYNGEERAKGNILERFSAQQFPDLHSELNLSSLELGDSALYFCASSVNSPGNTIYFGEGSWLTVV.

This clonotype was counted between two and nine times. This chain connects TRBV20-1 to TRBJ2-1; weak D call: TRBD2 (5 bases). V was clipped by 0 bases and J by 2 bases, with 26 bases between them. The CDR3 runs to 20 residues. The germline gives CDR1 DFQATT, CDR2 SNEGSKA (reference sequence). For the CDR3, the DNA is TGCAGTGCTAGAGATAGTGGCAGATCGTTTGGAAGGACTCCCTACAATGAGCAGTTCTTC. It yields the protein CSARDSGRSFGRTPYNEQFF.

This clonotype was counted only a few times. The chain uses TRBV3-1 and TRBJ2-7; weak D call: TRBD2 (5 bases). V was trimmed by 0 bases and J by 1 base, leaving 16 bases between them. The CDR3 loop spans 17 amino acids. The germline V gene encodes CDR1 LGHDT and CDR2 YNNKEL (reference sequence). The CDR3 nucleotides are TGTGCCAGCAGCCAAGAAGAGGGCAGCGAAAGTTCCTACGAGCAGTACTTC. Its translation: CASSQEEGSESSYEQYF.

The chain has TRBV7-8 and TRBJ2-6; no clear D gene. CDR3 size: 15 residues. Germline assignment: CDR1 SGHVS and CDR2 FQNEAQ. V shed 3 bases and J shed 2 bases, with 8 bases lying between them. The CDR3 reads CASSFGSTGANVLTF. CDR3 bases: TGTGCCAGCAGCTTCGGTAGTACTGGGGCCAACGTCCTGACTTTC.

This clonotype was detected only a few times. This chain's CDR3 is CASSQVTRFNSPLHF. The CDR3 DNA reads as TGTGCCAGCAGCCAAGTCACGCGGTTTAATTCACCCCTCCACTTT. The V and J genes are TRBV14 and TRBJ1-6; D gene uncertain. The CDR3 extends over 15 amino acids. The ends were cut back, 1 base at V and 6 bases at J, with 10 bases in the middle. Per germline, CDR1 SGHDN and CDR2 FVKESK.

The chain links TRBV14 to TRBJ2-1, with TRBD2 matching 12 bases. J lost 5 bases, V lost 4 bases, and 9 bases had no gene match. CDR3 length: 17 amino acids. From germline, CDR1 is SGHDN and CDR2 FVKESK. The CDR3 region has the DNA TGTGCCAGCAGCCCTAGCGGGAGGGCCTGGAGGCACAATGAGCAGTTCTTC. It encodes CASSPSGRAWRHNEQFF. Together with reference TRBV14 and TRBJ2-1, the CDR3 gives the full variable domain: EAGVTQFPSHSVIEKGQTVTLRCDPISGHDNLYWYRRVMGKEIKFLLHFVKESKQDESGMPNNRFLAERTGGTYSTLKVQPAELEDSGVYFCASSPSGRAWRHNEQFFGPGTRLTVL.

The chain uses TRBV10-1 and TRBJ2-5; TRBD2 matches 16 bases. The CDR3 has 16 residues. The V segment lost 4 bases and the J segment 5 bases; nucleotides outside the gene matches: 4. Germline-derived CDR1 and CDR2 are WNHNN and SYGVQD (reference sequence). The CDR3 coding sequence is TGCGCCAGCAGTGCGGGACTAGCGGGAGGGCCGGAGACCCAGTACTTC. Amino acids: CASSAGLAGGPETQYF.

The chain is built from TRBV14 and TRBJ2-1; weak D call: TRBD1 (5 bases). V shed 10 bases and J shed 5 bases, with 24 bases lying between them. Germline CDR1 SGHDN, CDR2 FVKESK. The length of the CDR3 is 16 residues. The CDR3 nucleotides read TGTGCCACTACTCCAGGGTTCGACCGAATGCACAATGAGCAGTTCTTC. It encodes CATTPGFDRMHNEQFF.

The genes are TRBV7-8 and TRBJ1-5; a possible D gene is TRBD1 (5 bases). V was cut by 5 bases and J by 0 bases, with 17 bases left in between. This CDR3 comprises 17 residues. Germline CDR1 SGHVS, CDR2 FQNEAQ. The DNA for the CDR3 is TGTGCCAGCAGCACGTTCGACAGCCTTTATAGCAATCAGCCCCAGCATTTT. It encodes CASSTFDSLYSNQPQHF.

The rearrangement uses TRBV9 and TRBJ2-3; 10 bases agree with TRBD2. This CDR3 has 16 amino acids. The V gene's germline CDR1 is SGDLS and CDR2 YYNGEE. The ends lost 0 bases at V and 3 bases at J; junction bases unmatched: 4. The CDR3 loop is CASSVEAGGPTDTQYF. CDR3 sequence (DNA): TGTGCCAGCAGCGTAGAAGCGGGAGGGCCAACAGATACGCAGTATTTT.

The rearrangement uses TRBV12-3 or TRBV12-4 and TRBJ2-6; TRBD2 matches 9 bases. V was clipped by 11 bases and J by 3 bases; unmatched bases: 17. This CDR3 region has 18 residues. CDR3 in DNA: TGTGCCCGCTGTCGAATACTAGCGGGCTTTGGTGGGGCCAACGTCCTGACTTTC. Its protein is CARCRILAGFGGANVLTF.

This clonotype was observed a handful of times. The rearrangement joins TRBV7-2 to TRBJ2-1; 8 nucleotides align to TRBD1. This CDR3 has 14 amino acids. The junction had 4 bases not matched to a gene; V was cut back by 2 bases and J by 7 bases. Germline lookup yields CDR1 SGHTA and CDR2 FQGNSA. CDR3 DNA sequence: TGTGCCAGCAGCTTAACCAGGGGGCAAAATGAGCAGTTCTTC. Translation gives CASSLTRGQNEQFF.

This clonotype was observed a handful of times. This chain links TRBV5-6 with TRBJ2-6; 8 nucleotides match TRBD2. The CDR3 loop spans 19 amino acids. Trimming at V came to 4 bases and at J to 0 bases, leaving 12 bases not matched to a gene. Germline V gives CDR1 SGHDT, CDR2 YYEEEE. The CDR3 DNA is TGTGCCAGCAGCCATAAGGAGCGGGGGTTCTCCTCTGGGGCCAACGTCCTGACTTTC. It encodes CASSHKERGFSSGANVLTF.